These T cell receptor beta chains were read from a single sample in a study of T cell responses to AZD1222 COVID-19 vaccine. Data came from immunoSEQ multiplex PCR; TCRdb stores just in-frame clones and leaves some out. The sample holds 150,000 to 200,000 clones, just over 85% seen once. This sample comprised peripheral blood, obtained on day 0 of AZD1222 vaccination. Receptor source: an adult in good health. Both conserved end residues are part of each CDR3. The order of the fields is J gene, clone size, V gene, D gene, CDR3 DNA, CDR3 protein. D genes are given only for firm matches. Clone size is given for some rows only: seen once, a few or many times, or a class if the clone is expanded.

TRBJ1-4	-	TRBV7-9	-	TGTGCCAGCAGCCACTCGCAGGGAGGTGAAAAACTGTTTTTT	CASSHSQGGEKLFF
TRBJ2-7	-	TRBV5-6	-	TGTGCCAGCAGCTTGGCCCCGGCAGGGGACCACGAGCAGTACTTC	CASSLAPAGDHEQYF
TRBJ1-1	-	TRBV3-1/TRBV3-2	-	TGTGCCAGCAGCCCGGGGGGGACTGAAGCTTTCTTT	CASSPGGTEAFF
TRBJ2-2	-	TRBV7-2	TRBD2	TGTGCCAGCAGCCGGGAGGGCGCGGCGAACACCGGGGAGCTGTTTTTT	CASSREGAANTGELFF
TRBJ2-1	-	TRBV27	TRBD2	TGTGCCAGCAGTTCCATTAGCGGGACCTCCTACAATGAGCAGTTCTTC	CASSSISGTSYNEQFF
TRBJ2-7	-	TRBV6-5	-	TGTGCCAGCAGTAAGGGACTGACCTACGAGCAGTACTTC	CASSKGLTYEQYF
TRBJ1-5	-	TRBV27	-	TGTGCCAGCAGCATGGCAGGGTTGGGTCAGCCCCAGCATTTT	CASSMAGLGQPQHF
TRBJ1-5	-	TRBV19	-	TGTGCCAGTAGTATTGAGGGTTTGAGCAATCAGCCCCAGCATTTT	CASSIEGLSNQPQHF
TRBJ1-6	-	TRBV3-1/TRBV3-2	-	TGTGCCAGCAGCCAGGCCAATTCACCCCTCCACTTT	CASSQANSPLHF
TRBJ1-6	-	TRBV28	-	TGTGCCAGCCATATGGCCTCCGGGATTTTCCACTTT	CASHMASGIFHF
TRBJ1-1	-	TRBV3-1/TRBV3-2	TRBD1	TGTGCCAGCAGCCAAGGGGACAGGGGGCGCTCGGACACTGAAGCTTTCTTT	CASSQGDRGRSDTEAFF
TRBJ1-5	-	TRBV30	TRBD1	TGTGCCTGGAGTGTAGGGACAGGGGGCTTTCAGCCCCAGCATTTT	CAWSVGTGGFQPQHF
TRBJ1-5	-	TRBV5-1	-	TGCGCCAGCAGCTTGGAGGTGGGGGATCAGCCCCAGCATTTT	CASSLEVGDQPQHF
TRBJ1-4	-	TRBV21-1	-	TGTGCCAGCAGCAAAGGAGGCAGATCTTATGAAAAACTGTTTTTT	CASSKGGRSYEKLFF
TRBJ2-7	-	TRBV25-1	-	TGTGCCAGCAGTGCCGGGTGGCGTTCCTACGAGCAGTACTTC	CASSAGWRSYEQYF
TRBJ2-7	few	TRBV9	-	TGTGCCAGCAGCGCCACAGGGTACGAGCAGTACTTC	CASSATGYEQYF
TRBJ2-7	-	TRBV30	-	TGTGCCTGGAGTCAAAAAGTAGACGAGCAGTACTTC	CAWSQKVDEQYF
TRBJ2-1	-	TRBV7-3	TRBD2	TGTGCCAGCAGCTACCGTTGGGGGCTAGCGGGGGCCCGCGCGGAGTTCTTC	CASSYRWGLAGARAEFF
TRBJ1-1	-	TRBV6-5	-	TGTGCCAGCAGTTACGTCTCGGACGGGAACACTGAAGCTTTCTTT	CASSYVSDGNTEAFF
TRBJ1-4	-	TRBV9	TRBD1	TGTGCCAGCGGCGACGGACAGGGGGCTAATGAAAAACTGTTTTTT	CASGDGQGANEKLFF
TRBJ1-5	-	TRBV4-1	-	TGCGCCAGCAGCCAAAGGGGGAATCAGCCCCAGCATTTT	CASSQRGNQPQHF
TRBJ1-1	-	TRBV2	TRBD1	TGTGCCAGCACTAAGACAGGGGCGCCTGAAGCTTTCTTT	CASTKTGAPEAFF
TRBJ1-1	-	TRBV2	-	TGTGCCAGCACCCCCAGGATCCCAGGGGTCACTGAAGCTTTCTTT	CASTPRIPGVTEAFF
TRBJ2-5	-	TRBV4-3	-	TGCGCCAGCAGCCAAGAAAAAAGTACGGAGACCCAGTACTTC	CASSQEKSTETQYF
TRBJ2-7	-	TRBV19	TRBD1	TGTGCCAGTAGTAGGACAGGAAACTACGAGCAGTACTTC	CASSRTGNYEQYF
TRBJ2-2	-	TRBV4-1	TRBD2	TGCGCCAGCAGCCATCGTTCCGGGAGGTTTACCGGGGAGCTGTTTTTT	CASSHRSGRFTGELFF
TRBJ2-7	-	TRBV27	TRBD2	TGTGCCAGCGGCATGGGGGGGGAGCGGTACGAGCAGTACTTC	CASGMGGERYEQYF
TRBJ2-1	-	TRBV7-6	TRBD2	TGTGCCAGCAGCTTAGACCCTAGCGGGAGAAATGAGCAGTTCTTC	CASSLDPSGRNEQFF
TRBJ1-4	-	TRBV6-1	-	TGTGCCAGCAGTGAGTGGTGGGGCCTTAGTCATGAAAAACTGTTTTTT	CASSEWWGLSHEKLFF
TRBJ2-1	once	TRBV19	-	TGTGCCAGTAGTATTGTGACAGGTCGGATGAATGAGCAGTTCTTC	CASSIVTGRMNEQFF
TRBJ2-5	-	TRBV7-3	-	TGTGCCAGCAGCCCCCACCGGGGCCAAGAGACCCAGTACTTC	CASSPHRGQETQYF
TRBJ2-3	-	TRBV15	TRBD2	TGTGCCACCAGCGGCATCGGACTAGCGGGGGCCTCCACAGATACGCAGTATTTT	CATSGIGLAGASTDTQYF
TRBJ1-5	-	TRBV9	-	TGTGCCAGCAGCCCCGCGGGGACCAGCAATCAGCCCCAGCATTTT	CASSPAGTSNQPQHF
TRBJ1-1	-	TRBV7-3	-	TGTGCCAGCAGCTCCGGGGGGAAGGACACTGAAGCTTTCTTT	CASSSGGKDTEAFF